Listed here are 31 T cell receptor beta chains from one sample, sequenced in a study of cytomegalovirus exposure and HLA in healthy donors. PCR employed 60 Vbeta and 13 Jbeta primers. The assay was immunoSEQ multiplex PCR, and TCRdb's table has in-frame clones only and misses some. The repertoire includes some 120,000 clones, approximately 78% of them detected once, and around 4% sits in the top ten. Sequenced material: PBMCs. Source of these receptors: a man aged 35 to 55 in good health and CMV-seronegative.

The V gene is TRBV7-2, the J gene TRBJ2-1; 13 bases map to TRBD2. Germline CDR1 SGHTA, CDR2 FQGNSA. CDR3 length: 16 residues. J was trimmed by 8 bases and V by 4 bases; bases with no gene match: 8. CDR3 protein: CASSSGWTSGGDEQFF. The DNA of the CDR3 is TGTGCCAGCAGCTCGGGTTGGACTAGCGGGGGAGATGAGCAGTTCTTC.

This clone was seen once. CDR3 residues: CAISDDSGGQGTEAFF. CDR3 in DNA: TGTGCCATCAGTGACGATTCGGGGGGTCAGGGCACTGAAGCTTTCTTT. The J gene is TRBJ1-1, the V gene TRBV10-3, with D perhaps matching TRBD1 (5 bases). V lost 3 bases, J lost 4 bases, and 18 bases lay in between. CDR1 is ENHRY, CDR2 SYGVKD, per germline. The CDR3 covers 16 residues.

The chain links TRBV5-5 to TRBJ2-1; no definite D call. V lost 4 bases to trimming and J lost 10 bases, with 21 bases between them. The CDR3 has 15 amino acids. CDR1 and CDR2 (germline): SGHKS, YYEKEE (reference sequence). CDR3 sequence: CASSPGPGAHLEQFF. CDR3 DNA sequence: TGTGCCAGCAGCCCGGGTCCTGGAGCACACCTAGAGCAGTTCTTC. Filled out from reference TRBV5-5 and TRBJ2-1, the complete variable domain reads DAGVTQSPTHLIKTRGQQVTLRCSPISGHKSVSWYQQVLGQGPQFIFQYYEKEERGRGNFPDRFSARQFPNYSSELNVNALLLGDSALYLCASSPGPGAHLEQFFGPGTRLTVL.

This clone was recorded once. The chain recombines TRBV7-8 with TRBJ2-1; TRBD2 aligns across 13 bases. The length of the CDR3 is 18 residues. Trimming took 2 bases from V and 8 from J; bases not matched to a gene: 12. Germline lookup yields CDR1 SGHVS and CDR2 FQNEAQ. This CDR3 reads CASSLHRTSGGPTDEQFF. The CDR3 DNA reads TGTGCCAGCAGCTTACACAGGACTAGCGGGGGACCCACGGATGAGCAGTTCTTC.

In its sample, this clone was seen a few times. V and J are TRBV6-4 and TRBJ1-2; weak D call: TRBD1 (6 bases). V dropped 8 bases and J dropped 6 bases, with 16 bases sitting between them. The germline V gene encodes CDR1 MRHNA and CDR2 SNTAGT. The CDR3 has 13 amino acids. The chain's CDR3 is CASSDSTGDGYTF. In DNA, the CDR3 is TGTGCCAGCTCGGACAGCACCGGAGATGGCTACACCTTC.

This clone showed up just a few times. V is TRBV7-9 and J is TRBJ2-3; the match to TRBD2 covers 8 bases. The germline CDR1 and CDR2 sequences are SEHNR and FQNEAQ (reference sequence). The CDR3 contains 16 residues. The junction had 7 bases not matched to a gene; V was cut back by 2 bases and J by 3 bases. For the CDR3, the DNA is TGTGCCAGCAGCTTACCGGGGGGGACCGGGACAGATACGCAGTATTTT. This codes for CASSLPGGTGTDTQYF.

V usage is TRBV4-3 and J usage is TRBJ2-1; D ambiguous. The CDR3 loop spans 15 amino acids. The V gene's germline CDR1 is LGHNA and CDR2 YSLEER. Trimming took off 4 bases at V and 1 base at J, with 11 bases between the two ends. CDR3: CASSPEVKSYNEQFF. The CDR3 bases are TGCGCCAGCAGCCCCGAGGTAAAATCCTACAATGAGCAGTTCTTC.

The genes are TRBV14 and TRBJ2-1, with D uncertain. Germline-derived CDR1 and CDR2 are SGHDN and FVKESK. The CDR3 consists of 13 residues. V was cut by 0 bases and J by 9 bases, with 9 bases left in between. Here the CDR3 DNA reads TGTGCCAGCAGCCAAGATTTCCCCAGTGAGCAGTTCTTC. Its protein product is CASSQDFPSEQFF.

This chain connects TRBV7-6 to TRBJ2-6, with D unresolved. Per the germline V gene, CDR1 is SGHVS and CDR2 is FNYEAQ. This CDR3 is 15 amino acids long. The V end was cut by 5 bases, the J end by 0 bases, with 8 bases between. CDR3 sequence reads: CASSPIDSGANVLTF. In DNA, the CDR3 is TGTGCCAGCAGCCCTATCGACTCTGGGGCCAACGTCCTGACTTTC.

The CDR3 loop reads CASSLTGSRTEAFF. The CDR3, as DNA: TGCGCCAGCAGCTTGACAGGGAGTAGAACTGAAGCTTTCTTT. The V and J genes are TRBV5-1 and TRBJ1-1; perhaps TRBD1 as D (6 bases). CDR1 and CDR2 (germline): SGHRS, YFSETQ. The CDR3 loop spans 14 amino acids. Trimming left V 1 base short and J 5 bases short, with 12 bases between.

The chain recombines TRBV6-1 with TRBJ1-2, with 8 bases aligning to TRBD1. The CDR3 runs to 13 residues. Germline CDR1 reads MNHNS; CDR2 reads SASEGT. Germline trimming cut 6 bases from V and 6 bases from J; bases unmatched to any gene: 6. CDR3 loop: CASRIMTGDGYTF. For the CDR3, the DNA is TGTGCCAGCAGGATTATGACAGGGGATGGCTACACCTTC.

This rearrangement joins TRBV27 to TRBJ2-7; D might be TRBD1 (6 bases). The CDR3 extends over 15 amino acids. CDR1 and CDR2 (germline): MNHEY, SMNVEV (reference sequence). The V and J ends lost 2 bases and 2 bases respectively, with 13 bases between them. The CDR3 nucleotides are TGTGCCAGCAGTTTAAGGGGGTTGGGCGCCTACGAGCAGTACTTC. It specifies CASSLRGLGAYEQYF.

The rearrangement uses TRBV18 and TRBJ2-7, with D perhaps TRBD1 (8 bases). The CDR3 covers 15 residues. Per germline, CDR1 KGHSH and CDR2 LQKENI. V gave up 3 bases and J gave up 1 base, with 13 bases separating them. This CDR3 is CASSPGQGGSYEQYF. CDR3 sequence (DNA): TGTGCCAGCTCACCCGGACAGGGAGGGTCCTACGAGCAGTACTTC.

The DNA of the CDR3 is TGTGCCAGCAGCAAAGCCCTACAGGTGCAACGCGTTGGAAACACCATATATTTT. Protein product: CASSKALQVQRVGNTIYF. This sequence joins TRBV21-1 and TRBJ1-3; the listed D gene, TRBD1, was not tested against the DNA. TRBV21-1 is labeled a pseudogene. CDR3 length equals 18 residues.

This clone was counted only a few times. This chain links TRBV9 with TRBJ1-1, with 8 bases matching TRBD1. V was clipped by 4 bases and J by 6 bases; unmatched bases: 5. The CDR3 is made up of 13 amino acids. Germline V gives CDR1 SGDLS, CDR2 YYNGEE. CDR3 loop: CASSQGAGAEAFF. The CDR3, as DNA: TGTGCCAGCAGCCAGGGGGCAGGGGCTGAAGCTTTCTTT. Using reference TRBV9 and TRBJ1-1 for the parts outside the CDR3, the full variable domain is DSGVTQTPKHLITATGQRVTLRCSPRSGDLSVYWYQQSLDQGLQFLIQYYNGEERAKGNILERFSAQQFPDLHSELNLSSLELGDSALYFCASSQGAGAEAFFGQGTRLTVV.

The chain combines TRBV29-1 with TRBJ2-1, with 8 bases lining up with TRBD1. Trimming at V came to 7 bases and at J to 4 bases, leaving 12 bases not matched to a gene. The CDR3 extends over 15 amino acids. Germline loops: CDR1 SQVTM, CDR2 ANQGSEA. CDR3 bases: TGCAGCGCTGACCGGGTGACAGGGGTTTACAATGAGCAGTTCTTC. Residues: CSADRVTGVYNEQFF.

The sample holds a few counts of this clone. The chain recombines TRBV9 with TRBJ2-2; TRBD1 aligns across 8 bases. Germline CDR1 is SGDLS and CDR2 is YYNGEE. J was trimmed by 0 bases and V by 4 bases; bases with no gene match: 14. The CDR3 consists of 19 residues. The DNA for the CDR3 is TGTGCCAGCAGCACTGGGACAGGAGACTTTTACGCGAACACCGGGGAGCTGTTTTTT. Translated: CASSTGTGDFYANTGELFF.

Notes on this clone: The same CDR3 also results from other DNA sequences found in this sample. The genes are TRBV5-4 and TRBJ1-4; 9 positions match TRBD1. The CDR3 totals 14 residues. CDR1 SGHNT and CDR2 YYREEE come from the germline V gene (reference sequence). The junction had 6 bases not matched to a gene; V was cut back by 4 bases and J by 8 bases. In DNA form, the CDR3 reads TGTGCCAGCAGCCGGGACAGGGCGGACGAAAAACTGTTTTTT. This codes for CASSRDRADEKLFF.

The chain combines TRBV6-5 with TRBJ1-2; D gene uncertain. This CDR3 spans 13 amino acids. V lost 6 bases and J 7 bases, leaving 15 bases between the germline ends. Germline V lookup: CDR1 MNHEY, CDR2 SVGAGI. As DNA, the CDR3 is TGTGCCAGCAGGCCCGGAGAAGTGGGTGGCTACACCTTC. It codes for CASRPGEVGGYTF.

V usage is TRBV9 and J usage is TRBJ1-1, with unresolved D. This CDR3 region has 16 residues. Germline CDR1 and CDR2: SGDLS and YYNGEE. V lost 0 bases, J lost 0 bases, and 12 bases lay in between. CDR3 sequence reads: CASSVDPLGLNTEAFF. The CDR3 DNA is TGTGCCAGCAGCGTAGACCCCCTGGGCTTGAACACTGAAGCTTTCTTT. Based on the CDR3 plus reference TRBV9 and TRBJ1-1, the full variable domain is DSGVTQTPKHLITATGQRVTLRCSPRSGDLSVYWYQQSLDQGLQFLIQYYNGEERAKGNILERFSAQQFPDLHSELNLSSLELGDSALYFCASSVDPLGLNTEAFFGQGTRLTVV.

The chain links TRBV5-4 to TRBJ2-7; TRBD2 aligns across 9 bases. CDR3 size: 15 residues. Per germline, CDR1 SGHNT and CDR2 YYREEE (reference sequence). V was clipped by 2 bases and J by 2 bases; unmatched bases: 5. CDR3 region: CASSFRSGGPYEQYF. DNA for the CDR3: TGTGCCAGCAGCTTTAGGAGCGGGGGGCCCTACGAGCAGTACTTC.

Points on this clone: Other DNA sequences in this specimen translate into the identical CDR3. The V call is TRBV19, the J call TRBJ1-1, with a weak D call TRBD1 (5 bases). CDR1 and CDR2 (germline): LNHDA, SQIVND (reference sequence). This CDR3 contains 13 residues. Deletions cut 6 bases from V and 1 base from J, with 9 bases between. In DNA form, the CDR3 reads TGTGCCAGTAGCCCGGGGGGGAACACTGAAGCTTTCTTT. Amino acids: CASSPGGNTEAFF.

This chain connects TRBV9 to TRBJ2-7; TRBD2 agrees at 7 bases. The CDR3 is 15 residues long. With V trimmed by 0 bases and J by 3 bases, 6 bases remained unmatched. The germline CDR1 and CDR2 sequences are SGDLS and YYNGEE. Here the CDR3 DNA reads TGTGCCAGCAGCGTAGAAGGGAGGGGTTTCTACGAGCAGTACTTC. It is translated as CASSVEGRGFYEQYF.

There are a few counts of this clone. The rearrangement uses TRBV15 and TRBJ1-6, with TRBD1 matching over 8 bases. CDR3 length equals 15 residues. V shed 2 bases, J shed 8 bases, and the junction held 5 bases outside the gene matches. CDR1 and CDR2 (germline): LNHNV, YYDKDF (reference sequence). DNA of the CDR3: TGTGCCACCAGCAGAACAGGGGGTAGGGATTCACCCCTCCACTTT. It translates to CATSRTGGRDSPLHF. Supplemented by reference TRBV15 and TRBJ1-6, the full variable domain reads DAMVIQNPRYQVTQFGKPVTLSCSQTLNHNVMYWYQQKSSQAPKLLFHYYDKDFNNEADTPDNFQSRRPNTSFCFLDIRSPGLGDTAMYLCATSRTGGRDSPLHFGNGTRLTVT.

Only one count was recorded for this clone. The rearrangement uses TRBV9 and TRBJ2-1, with 7 positions matching TRBD1. The CDR3 sequence is 15 residues long. Germline V gene lookup returns CDR1 SGDLS and CDR2 YYNGEE. Losses at the gene ends were 3 bases for V and 5 bases for J; bases not matched to a gene: 8. The CDR3 sequence: CASSASRQGNNEQFF. CDR3 DNA: TGTGCCAGCAGCGCCTCCAGACAGGGAAACAATGAGCAGTTCTTC.

V is TRBV29-1 and J is TRBJ2-7; TRBD2 is a possible D gene (5 bases). The CDR3 sequence is 11 residues long. The germline V gene has CDR1 SQVTM and CDR2 ANQGSEA. V lost 6 bases to trimming and J lost 2 bases, with 8 bases between them. The CDR3 DNA is TGCAGCGTCACGGGGACCTACGAGCAGTACTTC. Translated, it gives CSVTGTYEQYF.

This clone was found once. The chain combines TRBV28 with TRBJ1-1; D not resolved. V shed 6 bases and J shed 0 bases, with 11 bases lying between them. The CDR3 is 14 amino acids. Germline CDR1 and CDR2: MDHEN and SYDVKM. In nucleotides, the CDR3 is TGTGCCAGCAGCCTACCATACCTGAACACTGAAGCTTTCTTT. Translating it yields CASSLPYLNTEAFF.

The chain's CDR3 is CASSLDRGPDTQYF. The CDR3 DNA follows: TGTGCCAGCAGCCTGGACAGGGGACCAGATACGCAGTATTTT. This chain joins TRBV9 and TRBJ2-3; 9 nucleotides agree with TRBD1. Germline CDR1 is SGDLS and CDR2 is YYNGEE. Trimming removed 4 bases from V and 4 bases from J; junction bases left unmatched: 4. The CDR3 is 14 residues long.

The rearrangement uses TRBV5-8 and TRBJ2-3; 7 bases fit TRBD1. Per germline, CDR1 SGHTS and CDR2 YDEGEE. This CDR3 is 15 amino acids long. V was clipped by 4 bases and J by 4 bases; unmatched bases: 9. CDR3 in amino acids: CASSAEQGYSDTQYF. The CDR3 DNA reads TGTGCCAGCAGCGCCGAACAGGGGTATTCAGATACGCAGTATTTT.

The genes are TRBV7-3 and TRBJ2-7; TRBD1 matches at 10 bases. In germline, CDR1 is SGHTA, CDR2 FQGTGA. With 5 bases clipped from V and 7 bases from J, the junction kept 8 bases outside the gene matches. This CDR3 region has 14 residues. This CDR3 reads CASSTTGGRGEQYF. CDR3 coding DNA: TGTGCCAGCAGCACGACAGGGGGCCGGGGGGAGCAGTACTTC.

J is TRBJ2-7 and V is TRBV7-9, with D maybe TRBD1 (6 bases). This CDR3 has 15 residues. CDR1 is SEHNR, CDR2 FQNEAQ, per germline (reference sequence). V was clipped by 5 bases and J by 5 bases, with 19 bases between them. The CDR3 sequence: CASSRTSTGLDEQYF. The CDR3 DNA follows: TGTGCCAGCAGCCGAACATCGACAGGACTTGACGAGCAGTACTTC.